Below, 26 T cell receptor beta chains from the same sample are listed, as sequenced in a study of T cells in Graves' hyperthyroidism and ophthalmopathy (dated by TCRdb to between 2019 and 2020). The library was prepared using multiplex PCR. The sequencer was an Illumina HiSeq 2000. The TCR beta CDR3 regions were amplified from RNA transcripts. The TCR CDR3 was subjected to a first round of RT-PCR using the HTBI primer set and the Qiagen OneStep RT-PCR kit. The public reads were reanalyzed by TCRdb: fastp trimming at Q25, MiXCR alignment, in-frame beta chains only. Every CDR3 protein is listed once, alongside the most common genes and DNA of its rows. Present in this sample are roughly 500,000 distinct CDR3 sequences, 40% to 50% of which were seen just once. Around 47% of the sample is in the top ten clones. Sequencing used peripheral blood or thyroid tissue (not recorded which). The receptors were gathered from an adult woman with Graves' disease, either hyperthyroidism or ophthalmopathy (not recorded which).

On this clonotype itself: Compared with germline, one end of the junction differs, possibly owing to a read error. The V and J genes are TRBV29-1 and TRBJ2-7; possible D gene TRBD2, 5 bases. Germline-derived CDR1 and CDR2 are SQVTM and ANQGSEA. There are 13 residues in the CDR3. CDR3 nucleotide sequence: TGCAGCGTTGTGTCGGCGAACACCGGGGAGCTGTACTTC. It translates to CSVVSANTGELYF.

The rearrangement links TRBV9 to TRBJ1-6; tentatively, D is TRBD1 (6 bases). CDR3 length equals 13 residues. Germline V gives CDR1 SGDLS, CDR2 YYNGEE. V lost 4 bases to trimming and J lost 13 bases, with 15 bases between them. The CDR3 nucleotides read TGTGCCAGCAGCCAGGGGTCAAGGGTGCCCCTCCACTTT. Amino acids: CASSQGSRVPLHF.

The V and J genes are TRBV7-3 and TRBJ2-5; D is uncertain. Per the germline V gene, CDR1 is SGHTA and CDR2 is FQGTGA. The CDR3 is 12 amino acids. V lost 7 bases to trimming and J lost 2 bases, with 8 bases between them. CDR3 coding DNA: TGTGCCAGCAATCAGGCTCAAGAGACCCAGTACTTC. Protein: CASNQAQETQYF.

As regards this clonotype: The junction shows a germline mismatch at one end, possibly a read error. The rearrangement joins TRBV6-1 to TRBJ1-5, with 12 bases identical to TRBD1. The CDR3 runs to 17 residues. CDR1 and CDR2 (germline): MNHNS, SASEGT. In DNA form, the CDR3 reads TGTGCCGGCAGTGGCCTGGGACAGGGGGCCTACAATCAGCCCCAGCATTTT. Its translation is CAGSGLGQGAYNQPQHF.

This clonotype was seen many times. This sequence joins TRBV10-2 and TRBJ1-5; D perhaps matches TRBD1 (6 bases). Trimming cost V 3 bases and J 6 bases, with 15 bases left between them. The germline CDR1 and CDR2 sequences are WSHSY and SAAADI. The CDR3 is 15 residues long. This CDR3 reads CASSEGGGVGQPQHF. The CDR3 DNA follows: TGCGCCAGCAGTGAAGGGGGGGGGGTGGGTCAGCCCCAGCATTTT.

This clonotype was seen many times. The V and J genes are TRBV5-6 and TRBJ1-1, with D perhaps matching TRBD1 (6 bases). The germline gives CDR1 SGHDT, CDR2 YYEEEE. The CDR3 totals 14 residues. Trimming shortened V by 4 bases and J by 5 bases, and 15 bases separated the two germline ends. The CDR3 DNA sequence: TGTGCCAGCAGCAGTTTGGGGGCAAGGACTGAAGCTTTCTTT. This encodes CASSSLGARTEAFF.

This clonotype has a handful of counts. This rearrangement joins TRBV29-1 to TRBJ1-4; no firm D call. V was shortened by 1 base and J by 6 bases, with 6 bases between the two germline ends. This CDR3 contains 12 residues. Germline V gene lookup returns CDR1 SQVTM and CDR2 ANQGSEA. DNA of the CDR3: TGCAGCGTTGAAGGGGGAGATGAAAAACTGTTTTTT. This codes for CSVEGGDEKLFF.

There are a few counts of this clonotype. The chain employs TRBV10-3 and TRBJ2-5; possibly TRBD1 for D (7 bases). The CDR3 consists of 13 residues. V was trimmed by 10 bases and J by 14 bases, leaving 26 bases between them. Germline CDR1 ENHRY, CDR2 SYGVKD. For the CDR3, the DNA is TGTGCCACTGCGGGGACAGAGGACGTTCATGTATACTTC. Its translation is CATAGTEDVHVYF.

This clonotype has a handful of counts. This sequence joins TRBV10-3 and TRBJ1-1; TRBD1 matches 7 bases. CDR3 length equals 14 residues. Unmatched junction bases numbered 11, after V lost 6 bases and J lost 7 bases. Germline CDR1 ENHRY, CDR2 SYGVKD. The CDR3 sequence is CAIRGGQERGEAFF. In DNA form, the CDR3 reads TGTGCCATCAGGGGAGGACAGGAACGTGGTGAAGCTTTCTTT.

Comments on this clonotype: The junction differs from germline at one of its ends, possibly a read error. This rearrangement joins TRBV15 to TRBJ1-2; unclear D gene. Germline V gives CDR1 LNHNV, CDR2 YYDKDF (reference sequence). CDR3 length: 12 residues. The CDR3, as DNA: TGTGCCACCAGCAGAGATACGGGAGGGCTTTTCTTC. Protein sequence: CATSRDTGGLFF. The variable domain in full, completed from reference TRBV15 and TRBJ1-2, reads DAMVIQNPRYQVTQFGKPVTLSCSQTLNHNVMYWYQQKSSQAPKLLFHYYDKDFNNEADTPDNFQSRRPNTSFCFLDIRSPGLGDTAMYLCATSRDTGGLFFGSGTRLTVV.

The V and J genes are TRBV3-1 and TRBJ1-1; maybe TRBD1 (6 bases). The CDR3 totals 14 residues. CDR1 and CDR2 (germline): LGHDT, YNNKEL (reference sequence). The V and J ends lost 3 bases and 1 base respectively, with 9 bases between them. The CDR3 DNA reads as TGTGCCAGCAGCCACTGGACAGCGAACACTGAAGCTTTCTTT. This sequence encodes CASSHWTANTEAFF.

This rearrangement joins TRBV9 to TRBJ2-3; tentative D call: TRBD2 (6 bases). Germline V CDR1 and CDR2: SGDLS, YYNGEE. The ends were cut back, 0 bases at V and 0 bases at J, with 11 bases in the middle. The CDR3 extends over 16 amino acids. The CDR3: CASSVVGGSSTDTQYF. Written as DNA, the CDR3 is TGTGCCAGCAGCGTAGTGGGAGGTAGCAGCACAGATACGCAGTATTTT.

The chain couples TRBV20-1 to TRBJ1-2; D gene unclear. This CDR3 contains 11 residues. The V and J ends lost 5 bases and 4 bases respectively, with 8 bases between them. The germline V gene encodes CDR1 DFQATT and CDR2 SNEGSKA (reference sequence). DNA for the CDR3: TGCAGTGCTGACCACCTCTATGGCTACACCTTC. Protein product: CSADHLYGYTF.

This clonotype has more than one count but fewer than ten. Here the CDR3 reads CASSPGRGRIEEETQYF. In nucleotides, the CDR3 is TGTGCCAGCTCACCAGGCAGGGGGCGGATTGAGGAAGAGACCCAGTACTTC. This chain joins TRBV7-9 and TRBJ2-5; 8 bases are a match to TRBD1. The CDR3 is 17 amino acids. The V and J ends lost 8 bases and 3 bases, in that order; junction bases with no gene match: 17. The germline V gene has CDR1 SEHNR and CDR2 FQNEAQ (reference sequence).

The chain recombines TRBV20-1 with TRBJ1-2, with a weak D call TRBD1 (6 bases). Germline V gene lookup returns CDR1 DFQATT and CDR2 SNEGSKA (reference sequence). The CDR3 is 14 amino acids. Here the CDR3 DNA reads TGCAGGAACCGGGACACTTCCGGGGACGATGGCTACACCTTC. It translates to CRNRDTSGDDGYTF.

In regard to this clonotype: Since a much larger clone is just one base distant, this may be a read error. The gene calls are TRBV19 and TRBJ2-7; TRBD1 matches 7 bases. The CDR3 sequence is 14 residues long. Germline V CDR1 and CDR2: LNHDA, SQIVND (reference sequence). The CDR3 DNA reads TGTGCCAGTAAGTCCGGTGCAGGGGGTAACGAGCGGTACTTC. The encoded protein is CASKSGAGGNERYF. Complete variable domain (other parts from reference TRBV19 and TRBJ2-7): DGGITQSPKYLFRKEGQNVTLSCEQNLNHDAMYWYRQDPGQGLRLIYYSQIVNDFQKGDIAEGYSVSREKKESFPLTVTSAQKNPTAFYLCASKSGAGGNERYFGPGTRLTVT.

This clonotype showed up just a few times. The chain employs TRBV7-2 and TRBJ2-5; weak D call: TRBD2 (6 bases). Germline V lookup: CDR1 SGHTA, CDR2 FQGNSA. The ends were cut back, 5 bases at V and 5 bases at J, with 24 bases in the middle. The CDR3 is 17 amino acids. CDR3 nucleotides: TGTGCCAGCAGCACCCACCGGGACGCCGGGGGTGGGGAGACCCAGTACTTC. Its protein product is CASSTHRDAGGGETQYF.

The V call is TRBV15, the J call TRBJ1-1, with 7 bases matching TRBD1. Germline CDR1 LNHNV, CDR2 YYDKDF (reference sequence). The CDR3 contains 17 residues. After removal of 3 bases from V and 0 bases from J, the junction contained 10 bases not matched to a gene. In nucleotides, the CDR3 is TGTGCCACCAGCAGCTCCGGGACAGCCTCCTTGAACACTGAAGCTTTCTTT. It specifies CATSSSGTASLNTEAFF. Full variable domain (remainder filled in from reference TRBV15 and TRBJ1-1): DAMVIQNPRYQVTQFGKPVTLSCSQTLNHNVMYWYQQKSSQAPKLLFHYYDKDFNNEADTPDNFQSRRPNTSFCFLDIRSPGLGDTAMYLCATSSSGTASLNTEAFFGQGTRLTVV.

This chain uses TRBV20-1 with TRBJ1-2, with D perhaps TRBD1 (5 bases). The CDR3 is made up of 16 amino acids. Trimming removed 5 bases from V and 6 bases from J, with 25 bases in between. Germline V gives CDR1 DFQATT, CDR2 SNEGSKA (reference sequence). The CDR3 DNA reads TGCAGTGCTGCGGGACTACTGAACACCGGGGACGATGGCTACACCTTC. This sequence encodes CSAAGLLNTGDDGYTF.

Many counts were recorded for this clonotype. The chain uses TRBV2 and TRBJ2-7, with 8 bases identical to TRBD1. This CDR3 is built from 16 residues. V gave up 5 bases and J gave up 5 bases; unmatched junction bases: 14. CDR1 is SNHLY and CDR2 is FYNNEI in the germline V gene. CDR3 loop: CASSPLIRGPMDEQYF. The DNA of the CDR3 is TGTGCCAGCAGTCCTCTTATCAGGGGGCCCATGGACGAGCAGTACTTC. The entire variable domain, with the rest obtained from reference TRBV2 and TRBJ2-7, is as follows: EPEVTQTPSHQVTQMGQEVILRCVPISNHLYFYWYRQILGQKVEFLVSFYNNEISEKSEIFDDQFSVERPDGSNFTLKIRSTKLEDSAMYFCASSPLIRGPMDEQYFGPGTRLTVT.

In this sample, this clonotype turned up a few times. The genes are TRBV7-9 and TRBJ2-5; TRBD1 matches at 12 bases. Germline-derived CDR1 and CDR2 are SEHNR and FQNEAQ (reference sequence). Germline trimming cut 5 bases from V and 5 bases from J; bases unmatched to any gene: 6. The CDR3 totals 15 residues. The CDR3 is CASSGTGGAGETQYF. The CDR3, as DNA: TGTGCCAGCAGCGGGACAGGGGGCGCGGGGGAGACCCAGTACTTC.

The chain combines TRBV3-1 with TRBJ1-1; tentatively, D is TRBD1 (6 bases). V was clipped by 3 bases and J by 4 bases, with 12 bases between them. CDR3 length equals 14 residues. Germline CDR1 is LGHDT and CDR2 is YNNKEL (reference sequence). CDR3 loop: CASSQGARSTEAFF. DNA for the CDR3: TGTGCCAGCAGCCAGGGGGCTAGGAGCACTGAAGCTTTCTTT.

The chain couples TRBV24-1 to TRBJ1-2, with 10 bases matching TRBD1. CDR3 length equals 16 residues. The germline V gene has CDR1 KGHDR and CDR2 SFDVKD. The CDR3 spells CARGGGSGTGENGYTF. The CDR3 bases are TGTGCTAGAGGAGGCGGATCTGGGACAGGGGAAAATGGCTACACCTTC.

This clonotype was recorded a few times. The chain's CDR3 is CAISAQGAGANVLTF. The DNA of the CDR3 is TGTGCCATCAGTGCGCAGGGGGCTGGGGCCAACGTCCTGACTTTC. The chain couples TRBV10-3 to TRBJ2-6; 7 bases match TRBD1. Trimming removed 4 bases from V and 2 bases from J; junction bases left unmatched: 2. The CDR3 contains 15 residues. Germline loops: CDR1 ENHRY, CDR2 SYGVKD.

The rearrangement links TRBV11-2 to TRBJ1-4, with a tentative D call TRBD1 (5 bases). This CDR3 has 14 residues. Germline lookup yields CDR1 SGHAT and CDR2 FQNNGV. V lost 6 bases, J lost 8 bases, and 16 bases lay in between. CDR3 nucleotides: TGTGCCAGCAGTCTAGGGGAGATCAGAGAAAAACTGTTTTTT. Amino acids: CASSLGEIREKLFF.

The rearrangement uses TRBV9 and TRBJ2-5; a weak D match, TRBD2 (5 bases). The germline CDR1 and CDR2 sequences are SGDLS and YYNGEE. The CDR3 sequence is 15 residues long. V was clipped by 0 bases and J by 5 bases, with 14 bases between them. The DNA of the CDR3 is TGTGCCAGCAGCGTAGATCCGAGAGGGTGGGAGACCCAGTACTTC. Amino acids: CASSVDPRGWETQYF.